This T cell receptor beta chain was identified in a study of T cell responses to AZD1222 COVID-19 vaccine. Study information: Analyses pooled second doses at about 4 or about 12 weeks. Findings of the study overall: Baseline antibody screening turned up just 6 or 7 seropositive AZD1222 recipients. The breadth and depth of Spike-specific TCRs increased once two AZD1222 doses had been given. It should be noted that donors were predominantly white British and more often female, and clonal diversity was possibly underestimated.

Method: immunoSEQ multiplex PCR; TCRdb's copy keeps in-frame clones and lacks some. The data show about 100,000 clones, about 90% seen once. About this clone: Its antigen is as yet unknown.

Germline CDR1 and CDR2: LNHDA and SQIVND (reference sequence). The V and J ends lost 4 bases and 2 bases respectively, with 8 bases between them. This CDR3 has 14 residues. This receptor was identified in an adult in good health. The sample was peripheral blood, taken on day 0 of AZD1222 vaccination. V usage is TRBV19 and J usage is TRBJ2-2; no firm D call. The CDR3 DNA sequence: TGTGCCAGTAGTAAAGAACATAACACCGGGGAGCTGTTTTTT. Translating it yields CASSKEHNTGELFF.